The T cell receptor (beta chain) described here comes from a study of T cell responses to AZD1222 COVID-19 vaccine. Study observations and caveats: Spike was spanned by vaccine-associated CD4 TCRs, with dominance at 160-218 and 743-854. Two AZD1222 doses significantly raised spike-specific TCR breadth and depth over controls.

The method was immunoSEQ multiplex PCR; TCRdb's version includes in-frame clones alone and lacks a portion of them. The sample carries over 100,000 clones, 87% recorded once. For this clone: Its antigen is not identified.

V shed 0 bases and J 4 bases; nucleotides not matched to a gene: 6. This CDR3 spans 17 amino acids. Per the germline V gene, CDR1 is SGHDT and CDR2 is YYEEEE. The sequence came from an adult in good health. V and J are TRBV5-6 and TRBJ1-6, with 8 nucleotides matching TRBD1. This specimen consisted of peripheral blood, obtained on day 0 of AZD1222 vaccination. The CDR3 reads CASSLGQGRKYNSPLHF. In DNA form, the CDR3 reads TGTGCCAGCAGCTTGGGACAGGGGAGGAAATATAATTCACCCCTCCACTTT.